The T cell receptor (beta chain) described here comes from a study of CD8 T cells in ankylosing spondylitis. Broader study findings: For ankylosing spondylitis blood, a TCR beta motif of under ten highly homologous variants appeared characteristic. Researchers reportedly found disease-linked clones significantly enriched in matched ankylosing spondylitis synovial fluid.

A note on this clonotype: Its antigen is currently unknown.

Each CDR3 protein is one row after TCRdb ran MiXCR on the 5' RACE reads. The sample shows a few hundred thousand distinct CDR3 sequences, 7% to 9% of them seen only once. The CDR3 has 13 residues. With 2 bases removed from V and 0 bases from J, the gap between germline ends came to 4 bases. Germline V gene sequence: CDR1 SQVTM, CDR2 ANQGSEA. The gene calls are TRBV29-1 and TRBJ1-4; the D is unclear. Sequences were obtained from blood, either unsorted or a sorted T cell fraction (not recorded which). The TCR sequence derives from a male donor with ankylosing spondylitis. CDR3 amino acids: CSVEYATNEKLFF. In DNA form, the CDR3 reads TGCAGCGTTGAATACGCAACTAATGAAAAACTGTTTTTT.